Below, one TCR beta chain is given with its context. This entry comes from a study of blood T cell repertoires in COVID-19. Across the study: PBMCs, B-cell-depleted T cells, or T cells were the source of the cDNA or gDNA that made up the material.

V lost 6 bases and J 6 bases, leaving 17 bases between the germline ends. Germline V CDR1 and CDR2: KGHSH, LQKENI. This CDR3 spans 14 amino acids. In the original workflow: For nucleated cells, counts were estimated from reference gene primer amplification. Libraries were prepared by immunoSEQ multiplex PCR; TCRdb keeps only in-frame clonotypes and omits some of them. The DNA was the basis for D and trimming; V, J and clone size are from that table. The table lists around 400,000 clones, around 87% of them singletons, with approximately 2.5% in the top ten. The chain has TRBV18 and TRBJ1-2; D is possibly TRBD1 (6 bases). The sample was peripheral blood. This TCR derives from a woman aged 55-69 years with COVID-19, enrolled during active disease. CDR3 sequence (DNA): TGTGCCAGCTCTGACCTCCACAGGGTGGATGGCTACACCTTC. Encoded protein: CASSDLHRVDGYTF. The variable domain in full, with the rest retrieved from reference TRBV18 and TRBJ1-2, is NAGVMQNPRHLVRRRGQEARLRCSPMKGHSHVYWYRQLPEEGLKFMVYLQKENIIDESGMPKERFSAEFPKEGPSILRIQQVVRGDSAAYFCASSDLHRVDGYTFGSGTRLTVV.